What follows is one T cell receptor (beta chain) and its context. Trimming removed 8 bases from V and 0 bases from J; junction bases left unmatched: 7. The CDR3 has 15 residues. Germline values: CDR1 SGHAT, CDR2 FQNNGV. This entry comes from a study of blood T cell repertoires in COVID-19. About the study: Samples representing acute and convalescent COVID-19 were sourced from the United States, Italy and Spain.

The table came from immunoSEQ multiplex PCR; TCRdb's copy has only in-frame clones and leaves some out. Altogether some 150,000 clones are present, about 91% being singletons, with the ten largest covering over 3.5%. The chain couples TRBV11-2 to TRBJ1-3; 7 bases match TRBD1. What was sequenced was peripheral blood. The sequence came from a woman aged 60-75 years who had recovered from COVID-19. The CDR3 DNA reads as TGTGCCAGCGGTACGACAGGGATCTCTGGAAACACCATATATTTT. It encodes CASGTTGISGNTIYF.